The 21 T cell receptor beta chains below were found in one sample sequenced in a study of shared clonotypes between healthy human individuals. Generated by immunoSEQ multiplex PCR, the TCRdb table keeps only in-frame clones and is missing some. The data hold about 470,000 clones, with roughly 77% observed a single time. The sequenced sample consisted of PBMCs. Every receptor here comes from a woman aged 35 to 49 in good health. Some clones in this sample may be carry-over from other donors' samples.

The chain uses TRBV18 and TRBJ2-5; no reliable D call. TRBJ2-7 explains the end of the DNA better; the J call may be wrong. This CDR3 region has 14 residues. CDR1 is KGHSH and CDR2 is LQKENI in the germline V gene. The CDR3 coding sequence is TGTGCCAGCTCACCACCGGGTTTCCTCTACGAGCAGTACTTC. Encoded protein: CASSPPGFLYEQYF.

This clone was seen just once. J is TRBJ2-7 and V is TRBV5-1; D might be TRBD2 (6 bases). The CDR3 covers 15 residues. Per the germline V gene, CDR1 is SGHRS and CDR2 is YFSETQ. V was pared by 0 bases and J by 5 bases, with 15 bases between. This CDR3 reads CASSLAFPGGDEQYF. The CDR3 DNA reads TGCGCCAGCAGCTTGGCCTTCCCAGGCGGGGACGAGCAGTACTTC.

This chain links TRBV2 with TRBJ2-7; 7 bases fit TRBD1. Germline-derived CDR1 and CDR2 are SNHLY and FYNNEI. Germline trimming cut 5 bases from V and 4 bases from J; bases unmatched to any gene: 2. This CDR3 comprises 12 residues. The CDR3 is CASSSQGYEQYF. CDR3 DNA: TGTGCCAGCAGTTCACAGGGGTACGAGCAGTACTTC. Filled out from reference TRBV2 and TRBJ2-7, the complete variable domain reads EPEVTQTPSHQVTQMGQEVILRCVPISNHLYFYWYRQILGQKVEFLVSFYNNEISEKSEIFDDQFSVERPDGSNFTLKIRSTKLEDSAMYFCASSSQGYEQYFGPGTRLTVT.

This clone was picked up one time. V usage is TRBV9 and J usage is TRBJ2-7; 10 nucleotides align to TRBD2. Germline values: CDR1 SGDLS, CDR2 YYNGEE. The V and J ends lost 3 bases and 1 base, in that order; junction bases with no gene match: 4. CDR3 length equals 15 residues. This CDR3 is CASSAGLATSYEQYF. The DNA of the CDR3 is TGTGCCAGCAGCGCGGGACTAGCGACTTCCTACGAGCAGTACTTC.

The CDR3 here is CSVENRPDTQYF. Here the CDR3 DNA reads TGCAGCGTTGAAAATAGACCAGATACGCAGTATTTT. The chain carries TRBV29-1 and TRBJ2-3; no clear D gene. Germline V CDR1 and CDR2: SQVTM, ANQGSEA. The V and J ends lost 2 bases and 4 bases respectively, with 7 bases between them. This CDR3 has 12 residues.

This clone was recorded once. The chain links TRBV4-1 to TRBJ1-2, with D uncertain. This CDR3 is 16 amino acids long. The germline V gene has CDR1 MGHRA and CDR2 YSYEKL. V gave up 0 bases and J gave up 0 bases, with 11 bases separating them. This CDR3 is CASSQEAGPPNYGYTF. The CDR3 nucleotides are TGCGCCAGCAGCCAAGAGGCAGGTCCACCTAACTATGGCTACACCTTC.

This chain connects TRBV25-1 to TRBJ2-5, with unresolved D. Trimming removed 4 bases at V and 5 bases at J, with 5 bases between. There are 11 residues in the CDR3. Germline CDR1 reads MGHDK; CDR2 reads SYGVNS. CDR3 sequence reads: CASSVRETQYF. The DNA for the CDR3 is TGTGCCAGCAGTGTCCGGGAGACCCAGTACTTC.

This clone was found once. This chain connects TRBV27 to TRBJ2-1; no definite D call. Germline V lookup: CDR1 MNHEY, CDR2 SMNVEV (reference sequence). There are 16 residues in the CDR3. The germline V and J ends were trimmed by 6 bases and 1 base, with 16 bases remaining between them. The DNA for the CDR3 is TGTGCCAGCAGGTGGCGGTCCGGTGGATCCTACAATGAGCAGTTCTTC. Its protein product is CASRWRSGGSYNEQFF.

The J gene is TRBJ2-7, the V gene TRBV9; 7 nucleotides agree with TRBD2. The CDR3 is 13 residues long. Germline assignment: CDR1 SGDLS and CDR2 YYNGEE. Trimming cost V 0 bases and J 9 bases; bases outside gene matches: 6. CDR3: CASSVGVAGAQYF. The DNA for the CDR3 is TGTGCCAGCAGCGTAGGGGTGGCGGGAGCGCAGTACTTC.

This clone has a handful of counts. The chain combines TRBV30 with TRBJ1-1; D remains unclear. The CDR3 is 12 amino acids. Germline values: CDR1 GTSNPN, CDR2 SVGIG (reference sequence). V was trimmed by 7 bases and J by 1 base, leaving 10 bases between them. For the CDR3, the DNA is TGTGCCTCAGAAAGAGGGAACACTGAAGCTTTCTTT. As protein: CASERGNTEAFF.

The CDR3 region is CASSFSAGGRTGELFF. CDR3 DNA: TGTGCCAGCAGCTTCTCAGCGGGAGGTCGGACCGGGGAGCTGTTTTTT. This rearrangement joins TRBV7-2 to TRBJ2-2; 9 positions match TRBD2. The CDR3 covers 16 residues. Germline CDR1 SGHTA, CDR2 FQGNSA. With V trimmed by 3 bases and J by 5 bases, 7 bases remained unmatched. Combining the CDR3 with reference TRBV7-2 and TRBJ2-2 gives the whole variable domain GAGVSQSPSNKVTEKGKDVELRCDPISGHTALYWYRQSLGQGLEFLIYFQGNSAPDKSGLPSDRFSAERTGGSVSTLTIQRTQQEDSAVYLCASSFSAGGRTGELFFGEGSRLTVL.

This clone has only one observation. Within the sample, other DNA sequences also encode this same CDR3. The V and J genes are TRBV28 and TRBJ1-3, with unresolved D. The CDR3 consists of 13 residues. The germline V gene has CDR1 MDHEN and CDR2 SYDVKM. V lost 4 bases and J lost 0, with 4 bases in between. CDR3 sequence (DNA): TGTGCCAGCAGTTCCCCCTCTGGAAACACCATATATTTT. Its protein is CASSSPSGNTIYF.

The V gene is TRBV7-8, the J gene TRBJ2-3, with 8 bases that match TRBD2. Germline CDR1 and CDR2: SGHVS and FQNEAQ. V trimming: 3 bases; J trimming: 4 bases; junction bases outside the gene matches: 9. The CDR3 covers 16 residues. CDR3 coding DNA: TGTGCCAGCAGCTTCTCAAGCGGGAGTAGCGCAGATACGCAGTATTTT. Protein: CASSFSSGSSADTQYF.

The chain is built from TRBV6-4 and TRBJ1-2; no firm D call. Germline values: CDR1 MRHNA, CDR2 SNTAGT. V lost 3 bases and J lost 8, with 16 bases in between. CDR3 length: 14 residues. The DNA of the CDR3 is TGTGCCAGCAGTGATCAAGCCGGGTCCGGGGGCTACACCTTC. Translation: CASSDQAGSGGYTF.

This clone showed up just a few times. This rearrangement joins TRBV7-2 to TRBJ2-1, with a possible D match to TRBD2 (5 bases). Looked up from germline, CDR1 is SGHTA and CDR2 is FQGNSA. V lost 1 base to trimming and J lost 0 bases, with 7 bases between them. The CDR3 totals 15 residues. The CDR3 DNA reads as TGTGCCAGCAGCTTAGAGAGCGGCTCCTACAATGAGCAGTTCTTC. Its translation: CASSLESGSYNEQFF. The variable domain in full, with the rest retrieved from reference TRBV7-2 and TRBJ2-1, is GAGVSQSPSNKVTEKGKDVELRCDPISGHTALYWYRQSLGQGLEFLIYFQGNSAPDKSGLPSDRFSAERTGGSVSTLTIQRTQQEDSAVYLCASSLESGSYNEQFFGPGTRLTVL.

As concerns this clone: Being one base from a much bigger clone, this may be a read error. The CDR3 loop reads CAWSSRTAYNSPLHF. The CDR3 bases are TGTGCCTGGAGTAGTCGGACAGCTTATAATTCACCCCTCCACTTT. The chain uses TRBV30 and TRBJ1-6, with a possible D match to TRBD1 (6 bases). The V end was cut by 2 bases, the J end by 4 bases, with 12 bases between. Germline V gene sequence: CDR1 GTSNPN, CDR2 SVGIG (reference sequence). This CDR3 is built from 15 residues.

The chain employs TRBV14 and TRBJ1-1; D unclear. The CDR3 runs to 16 residues. Germline V gene sequence: CDR1 SGHDN, CDR2 FVKESK. Trimming removed 4 bases at V and 0 bases at J, with 15 bases between. CDR3 region: CASSRLTGLLNTEAFF. CDR3 nucleotide sequence: TGTGCCAGCAGCCGATTGACCGGACTCCTGAACACTGAAGCTTTCTTT.

CDR3 DNA: TGTGCCTGGAGTGATCAGCCGGCTGCTGAAGCTTTCTTT. This gives the protein CAWSDQPAAEAFF. This chain uses TRBV30 with TRBJ1-1; D uncertain. This CDR3 region has 13 residues. V was shortened by 1 base and J by 6 bases, with 12 bases between the two germline ends. The germline V gene encodes CDR1 GTSNPN and CDR2 SVGIG (reference sequence).

This chain uses TRBV2 with TRBJ2-1; D possibly corresponds to TRBD1 (6 bases). The CDR3 spans 14 residues. The ends were cut back, 3 bases at V and 9 bases at J, with 15 bases in the middle. Germline V lookup: CDR1 SNHLY, CDR2 FYNNEI. Written as DNA, the CDR3 is TGTGCCAGCAGTGATCAGGGGTTGTGGGGTGAGCAGTTCTTC. As protein: CASSDQGLWGEQFF.

This chain joins TRBV5-4 and TRBJ2-3; 8 nucleotides line up with TRBD2. With V trimmed by 2 bases and J by 1 base, 3 bases remained unmatched. This CDR3 has 15 amino acids. Germline lookup yields CDR1 SGHNT and CDR2 YYREEE (reference sequence). This CDR3 is CASSLFGRGTDTQYF. The CDR3 DNA follows: TGTGCCAGCAGCTTATTCGGGAGGGGCACAGATACGCAGTATTTT.

The CDR3 DNA reads as TGTGCCAGCTCACCACCTGGGGATCCCCGGGGTGCGGACTATGGCTACACCTTC. It yields the protein CASSPPGDPRGADYGYTF. The chain uses TRBV18 and TRBJ1-2; D is ambiguous. The V end was cut by 0 bases, the J end by 3 bases, with 20 bases between. There are 18 residues in the CDR3. Germline V gene data show CDR1 as KGHSH and CDR2 as LQKENI.